These 24 T cell receptor beta chains came from one sample sequenced in a study of shared clonotypes between healthy human individuals. Generated by immunoSEQ multiplex PCR, the TCRdb table keeps only in-frame clones and is missing some. The sample carries about 690,000 clones, 90% recorded once. Sequenced: memory CD8+ T cells from PBMCs. Subset specified: CD45RO+ cells pooled with CCR7-negative TemRA cells. These receptors came from a man aged 18 to 35 in good health. Some clones in this sample may be carry-over from other donors' samples.

This clone has just a few counts. CDR3 bases: TGCGCCAGCAGCCTTCAGGGCCAGGGGGAGACCCAGTACTTC. Its protein is CASSLQGQGETQYF. The V call is TRBV5-1, the J call TRBJ2-5; D possibly corresponds to TRBD1 (6 bases). CDR3 length: 14 amino acids. Looked up from germline, CDR1 is SGHRS and CDR2 is YFSETQ. V lost 4 bases to trimming and J lost 5 bases, with 15 bases between them.

The CDR3 DNA reads TGTGCCAGCAGTGAGCGGATCTCCTACAATGAGCAGTTCTTC. Its translation: CASSERISYNEQFF. This chain links TRBV6-5 with TRBJ2-1; possible D gene TRBD2, 5 bases. Trimming removed 5 bases at V and 0 bases at J, with 8 bases between. This CDR3 is 14 amino acids long. The germline gives CDR1 MNHEY, CDR2 SVGAGI.

Points on this clone: A much larger clone differs from this one at a single base, so this may be a read error. The gene calls are TRBV5-5 and TRBJ2-7; 7 bases fit TRBD2. The germline V gene has CDR1 SGHKS and CDR2 YYEKEE (reference sequence). J was trimmed by 1 base and V by 4 bases; bases with no gene match: 2. This CDR3 has 13 amino acids. CDR3 sequence (DNA): TGTGCCAGCAGCGGGGAGGGGTCCTACGAGCAGTACTTC. This gives the protein CASSGEGSYEQYF.

The rearrangement links TRBV28 to TRBJ1-2; D not resolved. Germline assignment: CDR1 MDHEN and CDR2 SYDVKM. V lost 4 bases and J 8 bases, leaving 17 bases between the germline ends. The CDR3 spans 14 residues. CDR3 sequence (DNA): TGTGCCAGCAGTTCCAGACGGCTAGGGATGGGCTACACCTTC. Protein: CASSSRRLGMGYTF.

CDR3: CARSPDRRVTEAFF. DNA of the CDR3: TGTGCCAGAAGTCCGGACAGGAGAGTCACTGAAGCTTTCTTT. The chain is built from TRBV5-3 and TRBJ1-1; TRBD1 matches at 7 bases. TRBV5-3 is an open reading frame, and its role is uncertain. The CDR3 contains 14 residues. V was pared by 5 bases and J by 4 bases, with 8 bases of the junction left unmatched.

The V gene is TRBV7-9, the J gene TRBJ2-3; possibly TRBD2 for D (6 bases). CDR3 size: 14 residues. The ends were cut back, 1 base at V and 5 bases at J, with 10 bases in the middle. Looked up from germline, CDR1 is SEHNR and CDR2 is FQNEAQ (reference sequence). The CDR3: CASSLEDYLDTQYF. CDR3 nucleotides: TGTGCCAGCAGCTTAGAGGACTATCTAGATACGCAGTATTTT.

This chain uses TRBV11-2 with TRBJ2-1; perhaps TRBD1 as D (6 bases). The germline V gene encodes CDR1 SGHAT and CDR2 FQNNGV. The CDR3 loop spans 16 amino acids. Trimming removed 4 bases at V and 10 bases at J, with 23 bases between. This CDR3 reads CASSWVPGRPDREQFF. CDR3 nucleotides: TGTGCCAGCAGCTGGGTACCGGGACGTCCCGACAGGGAGCAGTTCTTC.

CDR3 loop: CASSTGQLLNNEQFF. CDR3 coding DNA: TGTGCCAGCAGCACGGGACAACTGCTGAACAATGAGCAGTTCTTC. This chain links TRBV28 with TRBJ2-1; maybe TRBD1 (6 bases). The length of the CDR3 is 15 residues. Trimming stripped 6 bases from V and 5 bases from J, with 17 bases between. The germline V gene has CDR1 MDHEN and CDR2 SYDVKM.

The chain joins TRBV5-5 to TRBJ2-7, with D unclear. The length of the CDR3 is 11 residues. V lost 5 bases to trimming and J lost 0 bases, with 3 bases between them. Germline CDR1 and CDR2: SGHKS and YYEKEE (reference sequence). The CDR3 spells CASRISYEQYF. As DNA, the CDR3 is TGTGCCAGCAGAATCTCCTACGAGCAGTACTTC.

The chain links TRBV5-1 to TRBJ2-7; 7 positions match TRBD1. The trim removed 1 base at V and 3 bases at J, leaving 4 bases unmatched. The CDR3 contains 14 residues. Germline-derived CDR1 and CDR2 are SGHRS and YFSETQ. CDR3 DNA sequence: TGCGCCAGCAGCTTGACAGGGGTAGTCTACGAGCAGTACTTC. This translates into CASSLTGVVYEQYF.

The CDR3 DNA follows: TGTGCCAGCAGCTTGGTGGCGGGCAATCAGCCCCAGCATTTT. It specifies CASSLVAGNQPQHF. The V call is TRBV7-9, the J call TRBJ1-5; D call uncertain. V gave up 3 bases and J gave up 2 bases, with 8 bases separating them. Germline CDR1 and CDR2: SEHNR and FQNEAQ (reference sequence). This CDR3 comprises 14 residues.

The chain links TRBV6-1 to TRBJ2-2; no definite D call. There are 11 residues in the CDR3. V was trimmed by 5 bases and J by 5 bases, leaving 3 bases between them. Per the germline V gene, CDR1 is MNHNS and CDR2 is SASEGT. The CDR3 loop reads CASSQTGELFF. The CDR3 bases are TGTGCCAGCAGTCAAACCGGGGAGCTGTTTTTT.

The sample holds one count of this clone. The chain is built from TRBV9 and TRBJ2-7; D possibly corresponds to TRBD2 (6 bases). The CDR3 is made up of 17 amino acids. With 0 bases removed from V and 5 bases from J, the gap between germline ends came to 21 bases. Germline V gene lookup returns CDR1 SGDLS and CDR2 YYNGEE. The chain's CDR3 is CASSVGASGGRTHEQYF. The CDR3 DNA reads TGTGCCAGCAGCGTAGGGGCGTCGGGTGGGAGGACCCACGAGCAGTACTTC.

This chain uses TRBV7-9 with TRBJ2-7; 10 bases line up with TRBD1. The CDR3 totals 15 residues. CDR1 SEHNR and CDR2 FQNEAQ come from the germline V gene (reference sequence). V lost 7 bases and J lost 4; bases outside the gene matches: 10. The CDR3 DNA reads TGTGCCAGCACCTTTGAAGGACAGGGGGTGTACGAGCAGTACTTC. This sequence encodes CASTFEGQGVYEQYF.

The V and J genes are TRBV7-9 and TRBJ1-2, with D unresolved. Germline-derived CDR1 and CDR2 are SEHNR and FQNEAQ (reference sequence). This CDR3 has 15 residues. V dropped 6 bases and J dropped 2 bases, with 16 bases sitting between them. CDR3 nucleotide sequence: TGTGCCAGCAGGGGCCCCAGGCTAGAAAACTATGGCTACACCTTC. This translates into CASRGPRLENYGYTF. The full variable domain, its missing parts supplied by reference TRBV7-9 and TRBJ1-2, is DTGVSQNPRHKITKRGQNVTFRCDPISEHNRLYWYRQTLGQGPEFLTYFQNEAQLEKSRLLSDRFSAERPKGSFSTLEIQRTEQGDSAMYLCASRGPRLENYGYTFGSGTRLTVV.

DNA of the CDR3: TGTGCCACCCGGTGGGCGGGAGGATCCTACAATGAGCAGTTCTTC. It is translated as CATRWAGGSYNEQFF. The chain has TRBV7-8 and TRBJ2-1; 8 nucleotides align to TRBD2. With V trimmed by 10 bases and J by 1 base, 9 bases remained unmatched. This CDR3 has 15 residues. Germline CDR1 and CDR2: SGHVS and FQNEAQ.

The sample holds one count of this clone. The J gene is TRBJ2-1, the V gene TRBV19; D remains ambiguous. CDR1 is LNHDA and CDR2 is SQIVND in the germline V gene (reference sequence). Trimming pared 7 bases from V and 6 bases from J, leaving 16 bases between. The CDR3 extends over 14 amino acids. The CDR3 coding sequence is TGTGCCAGTACCTCGAGAGGCGGTATCAATGAGCAGTTCTTC. Translated, it gives CASTSRGGINEQFF.

V usage is TRBV6-1 and J usage is TRBJ2-7; D remains ambiguous. CDR3 size: 14 residues. With 0 bases removed from V and 2 bases from J, the gap between germline ends came to 8 bases. The germline CDR1 and CDR2 sequences are MNHNS and SASEGT. In DNA, the CDR3 is TGTGCCAGCAGTGAAGCGCCGGTGCCCTACGAGCAGTACTTC. Its protein product is CASSEAPVPYEQYF.

The rearrangement joins TRBV5-4 to TRBJ1-5; D remains ambiguous. CDR1 is SGHNT, CDR2 YYREEE, per germline (reference sequence). The CDR3 length is 14 residues. Trimming shortened V by 1 base and J by 7 bases, and 12 bases separated the two germline ends. CDR3 coding DNA: TGTGCCAGCAGCTTGTCAGTCGAGGGCCAGCCCCAGCATTTT. It yields the protein CASSLSVEGQPQHF. Combining the CDR3 with reference TRBV5-4 and TRBJ1-5 gives the whole variable domain ETGVTQSPTHLIKTRGQQVTLRCSSQSGHNTVSWYQQALGQGPQFIFQYYREEENGRGNFPPRFSGLQFPNYSSELNVNALELDDSALYLCASSLSVEGQPQHFGDGTRLSIL.

This clone appeared once. The chain couples TRBV28 to TRBJ2-5, with a possible D match to TRBD1 (6 bases). CDR3 length equals 15 residues. Germline V lookup: CDR1 MDHEN, CDR2 SYDVKM. The V gene lost 6 bases and the J gene lost 4 bases, with 18 bases spanning the gap. The CDR3 reads CASSLGQPLGETQYF. Written as DNA, the CDR3 is TGTGCCAGCAGCCTTGGACAGCCTCTGGGAGAGACCCAGTACTTC.

The rearrangement links TRBV21-1 to TRBJ2-5; the D call of TRBD2 is as the table states it, not checked on the DNA. TRBV21-1 is listed as a pseudogene. CDR3 size: 17 residues. The CDR3 region has the DNA TGTGCCAGCAGCTCGACGGAAGCGGAGAGGCACCAAGAGACCCAGTACTTC. Translating gives CASSSTEAERHQETQYF.

The chain combines TRBV13 with TRBJ2-3; D tentatively reads TRBD1 or TRBD2 (6 bases each). V lost 5 bases and J 3 bases, leaving 9 bases between the germline ends. CDR1 is PRHDT, CDR2 FYEKMQ, per germline (reference sequence). This CDR3 spans 13 amino acids. The CDR3 region has the DNA TGTGCCAGCAGCCGAGGGGGGACAGATACGCAGTATTTT. Translation gives CASSRGGTDTQYF.

This clone appeared a single time. This CDR3 is CASSAADSDSLEQYF. The CDR3 region has the DNA TGTGCCAGCAGCGCAGCGGATAGCGACTCGCTCGAGCAGTACTTC. This rearrangement joins TRBV9 to TRBJ2-7; weak D call: TRBD2 (5 bases). Trimming pared 3 bases from V and 6 bases from J, leaving 19 bases between. The CDR3 consists of 15 residues. Per the germline V gene, CDR1 is SGDLS and CDR2 is YYNGEE.

This chain joins TRBV11-2 and TRBJ1-2, with D unclear. CDR3 length: 15 amino acids. Germline assignment: CDR1 SGHAT and CDR2 FQNNGV. Trimming pared 5 bases from V and 0 bases from J, leaving 13 bases between. The CDR3 loop reads CASSKAKWANYGYTF. The DNA of the CDR3 is TGTGCCAGCAGCAAAGCGAAGTGGGCTAACTATGGCTACACCTTC.